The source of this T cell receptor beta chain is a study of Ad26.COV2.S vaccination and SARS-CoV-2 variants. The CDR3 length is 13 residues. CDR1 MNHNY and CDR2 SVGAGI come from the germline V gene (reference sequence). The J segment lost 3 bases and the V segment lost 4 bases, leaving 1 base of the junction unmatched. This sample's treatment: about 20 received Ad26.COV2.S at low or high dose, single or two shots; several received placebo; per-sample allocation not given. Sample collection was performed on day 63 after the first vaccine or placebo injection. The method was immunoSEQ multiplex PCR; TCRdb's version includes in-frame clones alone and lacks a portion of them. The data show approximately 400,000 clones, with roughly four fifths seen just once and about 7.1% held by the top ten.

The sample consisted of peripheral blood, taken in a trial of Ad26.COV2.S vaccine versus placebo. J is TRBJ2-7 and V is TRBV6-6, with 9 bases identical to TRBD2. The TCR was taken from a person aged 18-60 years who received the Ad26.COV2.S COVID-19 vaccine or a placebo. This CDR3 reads CASSLLAGYEQYF. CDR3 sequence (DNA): TGTGCCAGCAGTTTACTAGCGGGCTACGAGCAGTACTTC.